Listed below are T cell receptor beta chains from one sample, sequenced in a study of blood T cells in healthy people across ages. TCRdb re-called the 5' RACE reads with MiXCR, one entry per CDR3 protein. The profile shows roughly 1,500,000 distinct CDR3 sequences, 35% to 45% of them singletons. Material: blood. The receptors come from a woman under 30 in good health. Each CDR3 is given with its conserved first and last residue. Each record gives: clone size, V gene, J gene, D gene, CDR3 DNA, CDR3 protein. The D gene is left open where the match is weak. Rows may omit the clone size; those that give it use once, few, many or a size class.

few,TRBV6-1,TRBJ2-7,-,TGTGCCAGCAGTGAAGGGGAGGCCCCCTCCTACGAGCAGTACTTC,CASSEGEAPSYEQYF
-,TRBV5-1,TRBJ2-7,TRBD1,TGCGCCAGCAGCTTTGGGGCAGGGGGCGAATACGAGCAGTACTTC,CASSFGAGGEYEQYF
-,TRBV6-1,TRBJ1-6,-,TGTGCCAGCAGTGAAAAGCCCGGGGGTGGTTATTCACCCCTCCACTTT,CASSEKPGGGYSPLHF
-,TRBV7-2,TRBJ1-4,-,TGTGCCAGCAGCGCCAGCAGGGACATTAATGAAAAACTGTTTTTT,CASSASRDINEKLFF
many,TRBV29-1,TRBJ2-7,-,TGCAGCGTTCTTAGGGTTTCGGGCGAGCAGTACTTC,CSVLRVSGEQYF
few,TRBV6-1,TRBJ2-1,TRBD2,TGTGCCAGCAGTGGGGGGGCTAGCGGGGGTCTACCCTACAATGAGCAGTTCTTC,CASSGGASGGLPYNEQFF
-,TRBV4-1,TRBJ2-3,-,TGCGCCAGCAGCCAAGTCGGGTCGGTGACAGGGAGGTCAGATACGCAGTATTTT,CASSQVGSVTGRSDTQYF
-,TRBV20-1,TRBJ2-1,-,TGCAGTGCTAGAGACCTTAACCAGGGCAATGAGCAGTTCTTC,CSARDLNQGNEQFF
-,TRBV20-1,TRBJ2-7,-,TGCAGTGCTGCCGACTTGGACTCCTACGAGCAGTACTTC,CSAADLDSYEQYF
few,TRBV5-1,TRBJ1-2,-,TGCGCCAGCAGCCCCATGTCGGACAGCCTGGGTGTCTATGGCTACACCTTC,CASSPMSDSLGVYGYTF
-,TRBV24-1,TRBJ2-3,TRBD2,TGTGCCACCAGTGACCCAAGCCCTAGCGGGGGGGCAGATACGCAGTATTTT,CATSDPSPSGGADTQYF
-,TRBV12-3/TRBV12-4,TRBJ1-3,-,TGTGCCAGCAGACGGCCCGGGGGAAGGGCTGGAAACACCATATATTTT,CASRRPGGRAGNTIYF
-,TRBV6-1,TRBJ2-2,TRBD1,TGTGCCAGCAGTTCCTGGACAGGGACCGGGGAGCTGTTTTTT,CASSSWTGTGELFF
-,TRBV2,TRBJ2-1,TRBD1,TGTGCCAGCACTGCCGACAGGGACAATGAGCAGTTCTTC,CASTADRDNEQFF
-,TRBV12-3/TRBV12-4,TRBJ2-5,TRBD2,TGTGCCAGCAGTTTCTCTGAGACTAGCGGCAGGCCCCAGTACTTC,CASSFSETSGRPQYF
many,TRBV29-1,TRBJ2-7,-,TGCAGCGTTGTCGCAGGTAGTGCCTACGAGCAGTACTTC,CSVVAGSAYEQYF
-,TRBV27,TRBJ1-5,-,TGTGCCATCTCGGGGATTGGTACGAGCAATCAGCCCCAGCATTTT,CAISGIGTSNQPQHF
few,TRBV12-3/TRBV12-4,TRBJ2-3,-,TGTGCCAGCACCCGGACTGCCTTCACAGATACGCAGTATTTT,CASTRTAFTDTQYF
-,TRBV2,TRBJ1-2,-,TGTGCCAGCAGACAGGTGCTCTATGGCTACACCTTC,CASRQVLYGYTF
few,TRBV12-3/TRBV12-4,TRBJ1-2,TRBD1,TGTGCCAGCAGCCGGACAGGGAATCACTATGGCTACACCTTC,CASSRTGNHYGYTF
-,TRBV9,TRBJ1-2,-,TGTGCCAGCAGCCACCCGGGGGCAGGTTATGGCTACACCTTC,CASSHPGAGYGYTF
few,TRBV12-3/TRBV12-4,TRBJ2-7,TRBD2,TGTGCCAGCAGGCCGGGACTAGCGTCCTACGAGCAGTACTTC,CASRPGLASYEQYF
few,TRBV20-1,TRBJ2-3,TRBD2,TGCAGTGCCAGACTAGCGGATTATAGCACAGATACGCAGTATTTT,CSARLADYSTDTQYF
many,TRBV2,TRBJ2-5,-,TGTGCCAGCAGTGCCAGGCTTATCCAAGAGACCCAGTACTTC,CASSARLIQETQYF
few,TRBV12-3/TRBV12-4,TRBJ2-7,TRBD2,TGTGCCAGCAGCTCCGGGACTAGCGGATACCGCTACGAGCAGTACTTC,CASSSGTSGYRYEQYF
-,TRBV18,TRBJ2-5,-,TGTGCCAGCTCACCAATTGGGTACCAAGAGACCCAGTACTTC,CASSPIGYQETQYF
-,TRBV5-1,TRBJ2-1,-,TGCGCCAGCACTGGGCCGGGACTTTACGAGCAGTTCTTC,CASTGPGLYEQFF
few,TRBV12-3/TRBV12-4,TRBJ2-1,-,TGTGCCAGCAGTTTCTCCCCGTCCGAAGGTTCCGAAAATGAGCAGTTCTTC,CASSFSPSEGSENEQFF
few,TRBV20-1,TRBJ1-2,-,TGCAGTGCTAGAGACCTATCGGGAGAGAACTATGGCTACACCTTC,CSARDLSGENYGYTF
-,TRBV3-1,TRBJ2-1,-,TGTGCCAGCAGCCAAGGGGTGTCGGAGTTAAGGGAGCAGTTCTTC,CASSQGVSELREQFF
-,TRBV6-1,TRBJ2-1,-,TGTGCCAGCAGTGAACCGGCCACAGGGAGGCATGAGCAGTTCTTC,CASSEPATGRHEQFF
few,TRBV20-1,TRBJ2-3,TRBD2,TGCAGTGCTGTGACTAGCGGTACAGATACGCAGTATTTT,CSAVTSGTDTQYF
-,TRBV3-1,TRBJ2-7,-,TGTGCCAGCAGCCGTCAGTCAGAGCAGTACTTC,CASSRQSEQYF
few,TRBV20-1,TRBJ2-5,-,TGCAGTGCGCCAAGATTGGGGGGCGAAACGGTCCAAGAGACCCAGTACTTC,CSAPRLGGETVQETQYF
-,TRBV6-4,TRBJ2-5,-,TGTGCCAGCAGTCCGGGACTTCGCAATGAGCAGTACTTC,CASSPGLRNEQYF
many,TRBV27,TRBJ2-7,-,TGTGCCAGCAGCTTATCCAGAAACGAGCAGTACTTC,CASSLSRNEQYF
few,TRBV3-1,TRBJ1-6,-,TGTGCCAGCAGCCAGAGTAATTCACCCCTCCACTTT,CASSQSNSPLHF
-,TRBV19,TRBJ1-2,TRBD1,TGTGCCAGTACGGGACAGATCTATGGCTACACCTTC,CASTGQIYGYTF
-,TRBV5-1,TRBJ2-5,-,TGCGCCAGCAGCTCCGGGACACACCAAGAGACCCAGTACTTC,CASSSGTHQETQYF
-,TRBV5-1,TRBJ2-1,TRBD1,TGCGCCAGCAGCCTTTTGACAGGGAAGGTGTACAATGAGCAGTTCTTC,CASSLLTGKVYNEQFF
few,TRBV25-1,TRBJ2-1,-,TGTGCCAGCAGTGACGGACAGACGAGCTCCTACAATGAGCAGTTCTTC,CASSDGQTSSYNEQFF
few,TRBV20-1,TRBJ2-3,-,TGCAGTGCTAGGTGGGAGGGCACAGATACGCAGTATTTT,CSARWEGTDTQYF
-,TRBV5-1,TRBJ1-5,-,TGCGCCAGCAGCTTGGAAGGAGCTTATAATCAGCCCCAGCATTTT,CASSLEGAYNQPQHF
few,TRBV20-1,TRBJ1-5,-,TGCAGTGCTAGAAGCCAGGACAATCAGCCCCAGCATTTT,CSARSQDNQPQHF
few,TRBV27,TRBJ2-3,-,TGTGCCAGCTCGGGCCGGGGGCAGCGCACAGATACGCAGTATTTT,CASSGRGQRTDTQYF
many,TRBV4-2,TRBJ2-3,-,TGTGCCAGCAGCCAAGAAGGGCCAAGGGTCAGCACAGATACGCAGTATTTT,CASSQEGPRVSTDTQYF
-,TRBV3-1,TRBJ2-7,-,TGTGCCAGCAGCCAAGATGGGGCGGGCGAGCAGTACTTC,CASSQDGAGEQYF
-,TRBV18,TRBJ2-3,-,TGTGCCAGCTCACCCCTTGGTCGGACTAGCACAGATACGCAGTATTTT,CASSPLGRTSTDTQYF
-,TRBV28,TRBJ2-5,TRBD2,TGTGCCAGCAGTACTAGCGGGGAAGGGGAGACCCAGTACTTC,CASSTSGEGETQYF
few,TRBV6-2/TRBV6-3,TRBJ2-4,-,TGTGCCAGCAGTTACCTCGCGGGAGAGGGGGTAGCCAAAAACATTCAGTACTTC,CASSYLAGEGVAKNIQYF
-,TRBV11-2,TRBJ2-3,-,TGTGCCAGCAGCTTAGGACGGGAGCAGGGCACAGATACGCAGTATTTT,CASSLGREQGTDTQYF
-,TRBV10-3,TRBJ2-7,-,TGTGCCATCAATGAGTCATCGAGGGACGAGCAGTACTTC,CAINESSRDEQYF
few,TRBV20-1,TRBJ2-7,TRBD1,TGCAGTGCTCCTGGGGACAGGGAGTGGTACGAGCAGTACTTC,CSAPGDREWYEQYF
few,TRBV28,TRBJ2-3,TRBD1,TGTGCCAGCAGTTTACCGGGACAGGGGGGAGATACGCAGTATTTT,CASSLPGQGGDTQYF
few,TRBV25-1,TRBJ2-1,-,TGTGCCAGCAGTGTGACACTGCTCGTCTCTAATGAGCAGTTCTTC,CASSVTLLVSNEQFF
few,TRBV10-3,TRBJ2-5,-,TGTGCCGCATCTGAGGGGCTGGGGCAAGAGACCCAGTACTTC,CAASEGLGQETQYF
-,TRBV7-2,TRBJ2-7,-,TGTGCCAGCAGCTCCGGGTACAGCTCCTACGAGCAGTACTTC,CASSSGYSSYEQYF
few,TRBV27,TRBJ2-3,TRBD2,TGTGCCAGCAGTTGGAAGGCTAGCGGGAAGTTCACAGATACGCAGTATTTT,CASSWKASGKFTDTQYF
-,TRBV29-1,TRBJ2-7,-,TGCAGCGGGCAGGACAGATCTACCTACGAGCAGTACTTC,CSGQDRSTYEQYF